The 25 T cell receptor beta chains below come from one sample, sequenced in a study of blood T cell repertoires in COVID-19. The method was immunoSEQ multiplex PCR; TCRdb's version includes in-frame clones alone and lacks a portion of them. The profile shows under 250,000 clones, 82% of them singletons. The sequenced sample consisted of PBMCs or T cells enriched from blood (not recorded which). The receptors come from a woman aged 55-70 years who had recovered from COVID-19.

The chain has TRBV10-2 and TRBJ1-2; 8 nucleotides match TRBD1. The J segment lost 2 bases and the V segment lost 0 bases, leaving 11 bases of the junction unmatched. The CDR3 runs to 18 residues. Germline CDR1 reads WSHSY; CDR2 reads SAAADI. The CDR3 DNA reads TGCGCCAGCAGTGAGTCTCGGTCAGGGGGCCCGTCGAACTATGGCTACACCTTC. Protein sequence: CASSESRSGGPSNYGYTF.

CDR3 sequence: CASEVQGSDTQYF. Here the CDR3 DNA reads TGTGCCAGCGAAGTTCAGGGGAGCGATACGCAGTATTTT. The chain couples TRBV6-5 to TRBJ2-3; perhaps TRBD1 as D (6 bases). The V and J ends lost 8 bases and 6 bases respectively, with 15 bases between them. The CDR3 loop spans 13 amino acids. The germline gives CDR1 MNHEY, CDR2 SVGAGI.

The rearrangement joins TRBV5-1 to TRBJ1-2; 10 positions match TRBD1. This CDR3 has 14 residues. Trimming cost V 4 bases and J 2 bases; bases outside gene matches: 2. The germline V gene has CDR1 SGHRS and CDR2 YFSETQ. The CDR3 is CASSRGQGNYGYTF. As DNA, the CDR3 is TGCGCCAGCAGCAGGGGACAGGGGAACTATGGCTACACCTTC. The full variable domain, its missing parts supplied by reference TRBV5-1 and TRBJ1-2, is KAGVTQTPRYLIKTRGQQVTLSCSPISGHRSVSWYQQTPGQGLQFLFEYFSETQRNKGNFPGRFSGRQFSNSRSEMNVSTLELGDSALYLCASSRGQGNYGYTFGSGTRLTVV.

This clone is a singleton in its sample. This sequence joins TRBV18 and TRBJ2-7; 10 bases match TRBD2. V lost 3 bases, J lost 5 bases, and 16 bases stayed unmatched. Germline V gene sequence: CDR1 KGHSH, CDR2 LQKENI. CDR3 length equals 18 residues. CDR3 loop: CASSPIPLAGNFQDEQYF. CDR3 bases: TGTGCCAGCTCACCTATTCCACTAGCGGGGAATTTTCAGGACGAGCAGTACTTC.

V and J are TRBV13 and TRBJ2-5; 13 bases match TRBD2. Germline trimming cut 5 bases from V and 2 bases from J; bases unmatched to any gene: 5. The CDR3 covers 16 residues. Germline V gene sequence: CDR1 PRHDT, CDR2 FYEKMQ (reference sequence). CDR3 protein: CASSPRLAGGQETQYF. The CDR3 bases are TGTGCCAGCAGCCCGAGACTAGCGGGGGGACAAGAGACCCAGTACTTC.

The chain carries TRBV25-1 and TRBJ2-1, with D hard to call. V lost 1 base to trimming and J lost 6 bases, with 7 bases between them. Germline V CDR1 and CDR2: MGHDK, SYGVNS. CDR3 length equals 13 residues. CDR3 nucleotide sequence: TGTGCCAGCAGTGAATCTCGGTTCAATGAGCAGTTCTTC. This gives the protein CASSESRFNEQFF.

This clone has only a few counts. J is TRBJ2-7 and V is TRBV5-4; TRBD2 matches at 12 bases. The germline CDR1 and CDR2 sequences are SGHNT and YYREEE (reference sequence). Trimming cost V 4 bases and J 9 bases; bases outside gene matches: 5. The CDR3 length is 13 residues. CDR3 nucleotide sequence: TGTGCCAGCAGCACGGCGGGACTAGCGGGGCAGTACTTC. This encodes CASSTAGLAGQYF.

This clone was seen at least ten times. The J gene is TRBJ2-1, the V gene TRBV24-1, with TRBD1 matching over 7 bases. Germline V CDR1 and CDR2: KGHDR, SFDVKD. CDR3 size: 13 residues. The V segment lost 4 bases and the J segment 6 bases; nucleotides outside the gene matches: 2. The CDR3 coding sequence is TGTGCCACCAGTGACGACAGGGCCAATGAGCAGTTCTTC. It codes for CATSDDRANEQFF.

This clone was seen a few times. This chain connects TRBV6-2 or TRBV6-3 to TRBJ1-5, with D tentatively TRBD1 (5 bases). V lost 5 bases and J 9 bases, leaving 11 bases between the germline ends. The CDR3 consists of 12 residues. CDR1 is MNHEY, CDR2 SVGEGT, per germline. The CDR3, as DNA: TGTGCCAGCAGTCCCCAGGGTTGGCCCCAGCATTTT. Translated: CASSPQGWPQHF.

The rearrangement links TRBV4-1 to TRBJ1-1, with D possibly matching TRBD1 (5 bases). CDR1 and CDR2 from the germline V gene are MGHRA and YSYEKL. The CDR3 has 12 residues. V gave up 4 bases and J gave up 7 bases, with 10 bases separating them. The CDR3 reads CASSPRQGEAFF. The CDR3 bases are TGCGCCAGCAGCCCGCGTCAGGGTGAAGCTTTCTTT.

The chain combines TRBV29-1 with TRBJ1-3; the D is unclear. Germline V gene sequence: CDR1 SQVTM, CDR2 ANQGSEA. Trimming took off 3 bases at V and 2 bases at J, with 5 bases between the two ends. The CDR3 has 12 residues. CDR3 loop: CSVEATGNTIYF. The CDR3 DNA is TGCAGCGTTGAGGCAACTGGAAACACCATATATTTT.

The V call is TRBV11-3, the J call TRBJ1-1, with D tentatively TRBD1 (5 bases). Germline V gives CDR1 SGHNT, CDR2 YENEEA. The CDR3 has 14 amino acids. V was cut by 3 bases and J by 1 base, with 9 bases left in between. The CDR3 DNA follows: TGTGCCAGCAGCTTGGGGGGAAGGAACACTGAAGCTTTCTTT. Its translation is CASSLGGRNTEAFF. Full variable domain (missing parts from reference TRBV11-3 and TRBJ1-1): EAGVVQSPRYKIIEKKQPVAFWCNPISGHNTLYWYLQNLGQGPELLIRYENEEAVDDSQLPKDRFSAERLKGVDSTLKIQPAELGDSAVYLCASSLGGRNTEAFFGQGTRLTVV.

The genes are TRBV6-1 and TRBJ1-5, with TRBD1 matching over 8 bases. Germline V gene data show CDR1 as MNHNS and CDR2 as SASEGT. V gave up 2 bases and J gave up 4 bases; unmatched junction bases: 4. CDR3 size: 15 residues. The CDR3 spells CASSETTGGNQPQHF. The CDR3 DNA sequence: TGTGCCAGCAGTGAAACTACAGGGGGGAATCAGCCCCAGCATTTT.

This clone has just a few counts. The chain couples TRBV14 to TRBJ2-2, with TRBD2 identical over 10 bases. Germline V lookup: CDR1 SGHDN, CDR2 FVKESK. J gave up 6 bases and V 4 bases, and 5 bases lay outside the gene matches. The CDR3 runs to 15 residues. In DNA, the CDR3 is TGTGCCAGCAGCCGAGCGGGGGGGCGCGCCGGGGAGCTGTTTTTT. This encodes CASSRAGGRAGELFF.

The chain joins TRBV6-4 to TRBJ1-1; 8 bases fit TRBD1. The CDR3 is 13 amino acids. Germline V gene sequence: CDR1 MRHNA, CDR2 SNTAGT. Trimming took 6 bases from V and 4 from J; bases not matched to a gene: 4. The CDR3 loop reads CASRRDRGTEAFF. DNA for the CDR3: TGTGCCAGCAGACGCGACAGGGGCACTGAAGCTTTCTTT.

The V and J genes are TRBV9 and TRBJ1-5; D is ambiguous. The CDR3 extends over 13 amino acids. V was trimmed by 5 bases and J by 3 bases, leaving 9 bases between them. Germline lookup yields CDR1 SGDLS and CDR2 YYNGEE. The CDR3: CASSAGNNQPQHF. The CDR3 region has the DNA TGTGCCAGCAGTGCGGGGAACAATCAGCCCCAGCATTTT. The entire variable domain, with the rest obtained from reference TRBV9 and TRBJ1-5, is as follows: DSGVTQTPKHLITATGQRVTLRCSPRSGDLSVYWYQQSLDQGLQFLIQYYNGEERAKGNILERFSAQQFPDLHSELNLSSLELGDSALYFCASSAGNNQPQHFGDGTRLSIL.

The chain carries TRBV2 and TRBJ1-1; D gene ambiguous. This CDR3 contains 12 residues. Trimming pared 6 bases from V and 5 bases from J, leaving 10 bases between. Germline V gives CDR1 SNHLY, CDR2 FYNNEI. CDR3 sequence: CASRTGSTEAFF. The CDR3 nucleotides read TGTGCCAGCAGGACCGGGAGTACTGAAGCTTTCTTT.

This sequence joins TRBV19 and TRBJ1-2; 8 nucleotides align to TRBD1. J was trimmed by 8 bases and V by 6 bases; bases with no gene match: 8. The CDR3 is 13 amino acids. The germline CDR1 and CDR2 sequences are LNHDA and SQIVND (reference sequence). CDR3 coding DNA: TGTGCCAGTAGGACCAGGGGGCGAGGAGGCTACACCTTC. Its protein is CASRTRGRGGYTF. Complete variable domain (other parts from reference TRBV19 and TRBJ1-2): DGGITQSPKYLFRKEGQNVTLSCEQNLNHDAMYWYRQDPGQGLRLIYYSQIVNDFQKGDIAEGYSVSREKKESFPLTVTSAQKNPTAFYLCASRTRGRGGYTFGSGTRLTVV.

V and J are TRBV11-2 and TRBJ2-3; D gene uncertain. The germline V gene encodes CDR1 SGHAT and CDR2 FQNNGV. This CDR3 contains 14 residues. Between the trimmed V and J ends, which lost 0 bases and 4 bases, there was a span of 8 bases. CDR3: CASSLEPTADTQYF. As DNA, the CDR3 is TGTGCCAGCAGCTTAGAACCCACAGCAGATACGCAGTATTTT.

This clone was seen only a few times. V and J are TRBV5-5 and TRBJ1-6; 7 bases are a match to TRBD1. Germline V lookup: CDR1 SGHKS, CDR2 YYEKEE (reference sequence). Losses at the gene ends were 4 bases for V and 5 bases for J; bases not matched to a gene: 12. The CDR3 sequence is 17 residues long. CDR3 sequence: CASSPFGGTANNSPLHF. The CDR3, as DNA: TGTGCCAGCAGCCCATTCGGCGGGACAGCAAATAATTCACCCCTCCACTTT.

This clone showed up just a few times. The gene calls are TRBV11-2 and TRBJ2-3, with TRBD2 identical over 14 bases. V shed 3 bases and J 2 bases; nucleotides not matched to a gene: 1. The CDR3 has 16 residues. Per the germline V gene, CDR1 is SGHAT and CDR2 is FQNNGV. CDR3 sequence reads: CASSLGLAGVTDTQYF. CDR3 bases: TGTGCCAGCAGCTTGGGACTAGCGGGGGTCACAGATACGCAGTATTTT.

The gene calls are TRBV24-1 and TRBJ2-2; 8 nucleotides align to TRBD1. Trimming removed 9 bases from V and 7 bases from J; junction bases left unmatched: 9. The CDR3 spans 14 residues. Germline CDR1 is KGHDR and CDR2 is SFDVKD. The CDR3, as DNA: TGTGCCACCCAAAGGGCAGGGGGCAACGGGGAGCTGTTTTTT. Amino acids: CATQRAGGNGELFF.

This clone was counted a few times. The gene calls are TRBV9 and TRBJ1-2, with TRBD1 identical over 11 bases. CDR3 length equals 16 residues. V lost 4 bases to trimming and J lost 9 bases; unmatched junction nucleotides: 14. CDR1 is SGDLS and CDR2 is YYNGEE in the germline V gene. CDR3 amino acids: CASSPPGRTGGGRYTF. DNA for the CDR3: TGTGCCAGCAGCCCCCCCGGGCGGACAGGGGGCGGTCGCTACACCTTC.

The sample holds one count of this clone. The chain uses TRBV6-6 and TRBJ1-5; no reliable D call. The CDR3 is made up of 13 amino acids. Trimming pared 10 bases from V and 0 bases from J, leaving 10 bases between. The germline gives CDR1 MNHNY, CDR2 SVGAGI (reference sequence). The CDR3 bases are TGTGCCACTACGTTAAATAGCAATCAGCCCCAGCATTTT. This encodes CATTLNSNQPQHF.

V gene TRBV28 combines with J gene TRBJ2-5, with a tentative D call TRBD2 (5 bases). The length of the CDR3 is 13 residues. Trimming took 6 bases from V and 1 from J, leaving 9 bases between them. Germline CDR1 MDHEN, CDR2 SYDVKM. For the CDR3, the DNA is TGTGCCAGCAGCGGACTGTTCCAAGAGACCCAGTACTTC. It encodes CASSGLFQETQYF.